This T cell receptor beta chain came from a study of technical replicates of blood from several donors. There are 16 residues in the CDR3. With V trimmed by 7 bases and J by 5 bases, 12 bases remained unmatched. CDR1 is MDHEN and CDR2 is SYDVKM in the germline V gene. The method was immunoSEQ multiplex PCR; TCRdb's version includes in-frame clones alone and lacks a portion of them. The sample includes 65,000 to 80,000 clones, roughly 98% of them seen just once. The chain links TRBV28 to TRBJ2-1; TRBD2 matches at 9 bases. The sequence was obtained from a human donor in good health. Sequencing was performed on T cells isolated from PBMCs. The DNA for the CDR3 is TGTGCCAGCACCACGCCCCCTAGCGGGACAAACAATGAGCAGTTCTTC. Translation gives CASTTPPSGTNNEQFF.